These T cell receptor beta chains were read from a single sample in a study of Ad26.COV2.S vaccination and SARS-CoV-2 variants. The method was immunoSEQ multiplex PCR; TCRdb's version includes in-frame clones alone and lacks a portion of them. The profile covers roughly 510,000 clones, with around 90% appearing a single time and 9.5% to 15% taken by the ten largest. The sequencing used peripheral blood, collected in a trial of Ad26.COV2.S vaccine versus placebo. These receptors came from a person between 18 and 60 years old who received the Ad26.COV2.S COVID-19 vaccine or a placebo. Each CDR3 is given with its conserved first and last residue. The order of the fields is clone size, J gene, V gene, CDR3 protein. Size is stated for part of the rows, as once, few or many counts, or as a class when the clone is expanded.

NA	TRBJ1-1	TRBV27	CASSLAGNTEAFF
NA	TRBJ1-3	TRBV12-3/TRBV12-4	CASSQWGENTIYF
NA	TRBJ2-5	TRBV7-2	CASSHGGETQYF
once	TRBJ2-3	TRBV5-1	CASSLGSLADTQYF
NA	TRBJ2-6	TRBV19	CASSLQGTGANVLTF
NA	TRBJ2-1	TRBV5-5	CASSLAGSTGTTSYNEQFF
NA	TRBJ2-5	TRBV5-1	CASSLPAGEGETQYF
NA	TRBJ1-1	TRBV30	CAWSVLKNTEAFF
NA	TRBJ2-1	TRBV7-9	CASSLVGGSYNEQFF
NA	TRBJ2-2	TRBV18	CASSPGLAGTNGELFF
once	TRBJ2-7	TRBV5-1	CASSLGTFYEQYF
few	TRBJ2-7	TRBV29-1	CSASRGTAYEQYF
NA	TRBJ2-3	TRBV14	CASSRSGTPKRTDTQYF
NA	TRBJ2-2	TRBV6-2/TRBV6-3	CASSWASGQGNTGELFF
NA	TRBJ2-7	TRBV28	CASSFGLADRYEQYF
NA	TRBJ2-5	TRBV5-1	CASSPGVPQETQYF
NA	TRBJ2-1	TRBV18	CASSPVAYNEQFF
once	TRBJ1-2	TRBV10-3	CAIAGGNDFGYTF